This T cell receptor (beta chain) was profiled in a study of shared T cell receptors in the human thymus. CDR3 size: 17 residues. Germline V CDR1 and CDR2: MGHDK, SYGVNS. V gave up 0 bases and J gave up 4 bases, with 16 bases separating them. Method: immunoSEQ multiplex PCR; TCRdb's copy keeps in-frame clones and lacks some. The table has about 710,000 clones, approximately 89% seen once. The sample was also linked to a second study, of human thymus T cells. Turning to that study: Corrective heart surgery yielded resections, and these provided the thymus tissue.

This chain uses TRBV25-1 with TRBJ2-1; D is ambiguous. What was sequenced was thymocytes. The sequence was obtained from a boy in the first two years of life with a congenital heart defect. CDR3 coding DNA: TGTGCCAGCAGTGAATATATTCCTAGTTCTAGGTACAATGAGCAGTTCTTC. Its protein product is CASSEYIPSSRYNEQFF.